This TCR beta chain originates from a study of cytomegalovirus exposure and HLA in healthy donors. Findings and caveats of the study: Rates of TCR association differed by HLA locus in a later analysis, with DRB1 highest and HLA-C lowest.

The CDR3 spans 13 residues. Trimming removed 4 bases from V and 8 bases from J, with 11 bases in between. Germline assignment: CDR1 KGHSH and CDR2 LQKENI. The donors were healthy bone marrow donors. The PCR ran on 60 Vbeta and 13 Jbeta primers. Assay: immunoSEQ multiplex PCR; the TCRdb copy retains only in-frame clones and omits some. Of more than 50,000 clones listed, over 55% are singletons. The table lists this clone with a few counts. Its antigen is undetermined. The receptor was isolated from a man in his forties or fifties in good health and CMV-seropositive. Input material: PBMCs. This chain joins TRBV18 and TRBJ1-4; unclear D gene. CDR3 region: CASSRVGDEKLFF. The CDR3 bases are TGTGCCAGCTCACGGGTTGGAGACGAAAAACTGTTTTTT.